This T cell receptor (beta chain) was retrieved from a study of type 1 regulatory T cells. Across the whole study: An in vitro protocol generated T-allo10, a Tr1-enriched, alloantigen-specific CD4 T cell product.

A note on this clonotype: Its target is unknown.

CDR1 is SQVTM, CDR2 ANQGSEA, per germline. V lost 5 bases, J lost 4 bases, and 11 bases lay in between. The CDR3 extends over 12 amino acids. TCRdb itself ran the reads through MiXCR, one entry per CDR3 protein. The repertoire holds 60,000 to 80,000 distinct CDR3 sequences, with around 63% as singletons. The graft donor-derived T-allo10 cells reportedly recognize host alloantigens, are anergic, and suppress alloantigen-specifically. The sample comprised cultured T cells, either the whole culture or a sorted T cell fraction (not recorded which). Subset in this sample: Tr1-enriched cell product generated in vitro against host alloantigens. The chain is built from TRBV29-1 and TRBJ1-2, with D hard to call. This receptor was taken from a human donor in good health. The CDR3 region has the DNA TGCAGCGTTAAGACAAACCCCTATGGCTACACCTTC. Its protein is CSVKTNPYGYTF.